The clone carrying this TCR beta chain was recorded once. The data were taken from a study of blood T cell repertoires in COVID-19. As handled by the study authors: Quantification of nucleated cells was approximated via reference gene primer amplification. Clones were sequenced by immunoSEQ multiplex PCR, and TCRdb holds only the in-frame ones, with some missing. For V, J and clone size, that table is used; D and trimming come from the DNA. The table has some 150,000 clones, around 82% seen once. The CDR3 is 14 residues long. Germline values: CDR1 MNHEY, CDR2 SVGAGI. V lost 10 bases to trimming and J lost 2 bases; unmatched junction nucleotides: 5.

The clonotype comes from a woman aged 45-60 years who had recovered from COVID-19. The sample taken for sequencing was PBMCs or T cells enriched from blood (not recorded which). J is TRBJ2-7 and V is TRBV6-5, with 13 bases aligning to TRBD2. The CDR3 DNA sequence: TGTGCCACCAAGGGACTAGCGGGAACCTACGAGCAGTACTTC. Its translation: CATKGLAGTYEQYF.